The entry below describes one T cell receptor beta chain. The record originates from a study of blood T cell repertoires in COVID-19. Study information: The cDNA or gDNA used as material had been derived from T cells, B-cell-depleted T cells, or PBMCs.

The ends were cut back, 4 bases at V and 4 bases at J, with 10 bases in the middle. This CDR3 comprises 13 residues. Produced via immunoSEQ multiplex PCR; TCRdb's table is partial and in-frame only. Of 150,000 to 200,000 clones listed, around 90% are singletons. This TCR was sampled from a human donor in a cohort sampled during active COVID-19. V usage is TRBV12-3 or TRBV12-4 and J usage is TRBJ1-1; D might be TRBD1 (5 bases). Sequenced: peripheral blood. The CDR3 loop reads CASSYAGSTEAFF. CDR3 nucleotides: TGTGCCAGCAGTTACGCAGGGTCCACTGAAGCTTTCTTT.